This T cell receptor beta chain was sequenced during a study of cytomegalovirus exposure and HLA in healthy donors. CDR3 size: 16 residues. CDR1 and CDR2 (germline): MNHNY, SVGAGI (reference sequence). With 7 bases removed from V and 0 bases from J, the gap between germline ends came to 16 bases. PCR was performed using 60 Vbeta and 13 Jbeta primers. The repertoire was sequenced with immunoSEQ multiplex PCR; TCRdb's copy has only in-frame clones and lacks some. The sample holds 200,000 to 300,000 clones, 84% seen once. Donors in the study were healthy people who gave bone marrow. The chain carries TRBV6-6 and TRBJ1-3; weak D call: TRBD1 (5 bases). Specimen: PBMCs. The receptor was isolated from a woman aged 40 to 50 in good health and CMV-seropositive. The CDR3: CASTLGAPGSGNTIYF. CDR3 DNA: TGTGCCAGCACCCTAGGGGCGCCGGGCTCTGGAAACACCATATATTTT.